Shown below are 5 T cell receptor beta chains from a single sample sequenced in a study of shared T cell receptors in the human thymus (dated by TCRdb to about 2021). Library preparation used the immunoSEQ multiplex PCR assay. Held by TCRdb, this immuneACCESS table contains in-frame sequences only and omits some clones. Under half of the omission traces to an unresolved V gene where checked; the cause of the rest is unknown. The sample table contains approximately 400,000 clones; only one count was recorded for just under 95% of them. Around 0.018% of the sample is taken by the ten largest. Sequenced input: thymocytes. The receptors were sampled from a human donor.

The rearrangement joins TRBV27 to TRBJ2-3; the match to TRBD1 covers 11 bases. The ends lost 5 bases at V and 2 bases at J; junction bases unmatched: 6. Germline lookup yields CDR1 MNHEY and CDR2 SMNVEV (reference sequence). The CDR3 loop spans 16 amino acids. The CDR3 protein is CASSPRDRGDTDTQYF. In DNA form, the CDR3 reads TGTGCCAGCAGTCCCCGGGACAGGGGGGACACAGATACGCAGTATTTT.

The chain uses TRBV10-1 and TRBJ2-7; D unclear. Germline loops: CDR1 WNHNN, CDR2 SYGVQD (reference sequence). The V end was cut by 6 bases, the J end by 0 bases, with 15 bases between. This CDR3 has 15 amino acids. CDR3 amino acids: CASSYPADSSYEQYF. The CDR3 DNA is TGCGCCAGCAGCTACCCGGCAGATAGCTCCTACGAGCAGTACTTC.

The chain links TRBV5-6 to TRBJ1-3; D uncertain. V was clipped by 5 bases and J by 8 bases, with 11 bases between them. The germline V gene has CDR1 SGHDT and CDR2 YYEEEE. The CDR3 extends over 12 amino acids. CDR3 DNA: TGTGCCAGCAGTAAACCCTCGGACACCATATATTTT. Residues: CASSKPSDTIYF.

This chain links TRBV7-9 with TRBJ1-2; 8 nucleotides align to TRBD1. This CDR3 comprises 18 residues. CDR1 and CDR2 from the germline V gene are SEHNR and FQNEAQ (reference sequence). Germline trimming cut 3 bases from V and 4 bases from J; bases unmatched to any gene: 16. The CDR3 here is CASSLAGTGPPFTYGYTF. The CDR3, as DNA: TGTGCCAGCAGCTTGGCCGGGACAGGTCCGCCTTTTACCTATGGCTACACCTTC.

The chain employs TRBV28 and TRBJ2-7; no definite D call. CDR1 and CDR2 (germline): MDHEN, SYDVKM. V gave up 5 bases and J gave up 2 bases, with 10 bases separating them. CDR3 length: 13 amino acids. In DNA form, the CDR3 reads TGTGCCAGCAGTAAGGGTCCCCCCTACGAGCAGTACTTC. Protein sequence: CASSKGPPYEQYF.